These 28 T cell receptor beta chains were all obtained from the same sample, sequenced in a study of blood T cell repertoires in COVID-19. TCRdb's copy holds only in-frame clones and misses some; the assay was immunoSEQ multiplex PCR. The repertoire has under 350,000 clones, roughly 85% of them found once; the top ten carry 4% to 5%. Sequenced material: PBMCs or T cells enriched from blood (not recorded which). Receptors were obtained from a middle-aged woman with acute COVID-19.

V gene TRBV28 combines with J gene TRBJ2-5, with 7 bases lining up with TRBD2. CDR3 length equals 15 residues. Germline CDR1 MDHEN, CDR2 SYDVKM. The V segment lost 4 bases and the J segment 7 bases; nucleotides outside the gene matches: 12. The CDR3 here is CASSSSGGYSGTQYF. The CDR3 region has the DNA TGTGCCAGCAGTTCCTCCGGGGGGTATTCCGGGACCCAGTACTTC. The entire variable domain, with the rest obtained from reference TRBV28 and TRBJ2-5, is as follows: DVKVTQSSRYLVKRTGEKVFLECVQDMDHENMFWYRQDPGLGLRLIYFSYDVKMKEKGDIPEGYSVSREKKERFSLILESASTNQTSMYLCASSSSGGYSGTQYFGPGTRLLVL.

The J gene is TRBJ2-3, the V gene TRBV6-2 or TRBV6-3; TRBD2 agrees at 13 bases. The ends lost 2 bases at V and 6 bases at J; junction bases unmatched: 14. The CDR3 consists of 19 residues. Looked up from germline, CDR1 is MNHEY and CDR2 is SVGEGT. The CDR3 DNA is TGTGCCAGCAGTTACCCATCCGGGAAGACTAGCGGGGGGCCGGATACGCAGTATTTT. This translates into CASSYPSGKTSGGPDTQYF.

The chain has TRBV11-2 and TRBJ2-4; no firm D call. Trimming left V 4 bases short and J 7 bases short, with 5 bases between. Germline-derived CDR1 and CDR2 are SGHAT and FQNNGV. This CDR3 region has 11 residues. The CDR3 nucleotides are TGTGCCAGCAGCTACAAGAACATTCAGTACTTC. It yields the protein CASSYKNIQYF. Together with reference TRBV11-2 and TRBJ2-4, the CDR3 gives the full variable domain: EAGVAQSPRYKIIEKRQSVAFWCNPISGHATLYWYQQILGQGPKLLIQFQNNGVVDDSQLPKDRFSAERLKGVDSTLKIQPAKLEDSAVYLCASSYKNIQYFGAGTRLSVL.

In DNA, the CDR3 is TGCGCCAGCAGCTCTGCCGGTCGGGTCGGCTACGAGCAGTACTTC. This translates into CASSSAGRVGYEQYF. This chain links TRBV5-1 with TRBJ2-7; D gene uncertain. Trimming cost V 3 bases and J 3 bases, with 16 bases left between them. This CDR3 has 15 residues. Per the germline V gene, CDR1 is SGHRS and CDR2 is YFSETQ.

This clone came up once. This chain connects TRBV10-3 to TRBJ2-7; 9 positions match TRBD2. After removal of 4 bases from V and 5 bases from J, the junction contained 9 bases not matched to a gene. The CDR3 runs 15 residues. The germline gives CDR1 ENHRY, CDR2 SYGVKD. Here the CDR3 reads CAISGIAGVVDEQYF. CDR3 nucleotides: TGTGCCATCAGTGGCATAGCGGGAGTGGTGGACGAGCAGTACTTC.

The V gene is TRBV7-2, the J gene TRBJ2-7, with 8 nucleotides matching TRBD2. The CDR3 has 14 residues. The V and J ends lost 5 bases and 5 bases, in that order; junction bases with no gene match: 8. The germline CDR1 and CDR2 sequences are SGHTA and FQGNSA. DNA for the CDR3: TGTGCCAGCAGCGTCGGGACTAGTTCCAACGAGCAGTACTTC. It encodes CASSVGTSSNEQYF.

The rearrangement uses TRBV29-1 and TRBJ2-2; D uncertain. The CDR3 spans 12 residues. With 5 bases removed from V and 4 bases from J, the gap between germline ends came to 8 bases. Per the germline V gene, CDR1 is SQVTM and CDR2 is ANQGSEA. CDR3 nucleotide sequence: TGCAGCGTTCGACACGGCACCGGGGAGCTGTTTTTT. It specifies CSVRHGTGELFF.

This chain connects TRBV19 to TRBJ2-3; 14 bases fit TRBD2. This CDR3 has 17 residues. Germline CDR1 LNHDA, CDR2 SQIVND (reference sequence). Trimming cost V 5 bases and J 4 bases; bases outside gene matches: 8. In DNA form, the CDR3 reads TGTGCCAGTAGTCCTGGGACTAGCGGGAGTTTTGCAGATACGCAGTATTTT. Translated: CASSPGTSGSFADTQYF. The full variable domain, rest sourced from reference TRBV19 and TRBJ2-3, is DGGITQSPKYLFRKEGQNVTLSCEQNLNHDAMYWYRQDPGQGLRLIYYSQIVNDFQKGDIAEGYSVSREKKESFPLTVTSAQKNPTAFYLCASSPGTSGSFADTQYFGPGTRLTVL.

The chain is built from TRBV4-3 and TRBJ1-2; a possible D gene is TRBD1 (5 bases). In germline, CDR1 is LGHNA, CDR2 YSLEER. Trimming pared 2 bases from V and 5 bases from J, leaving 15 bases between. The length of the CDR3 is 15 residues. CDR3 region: CASSQSDRGRYGYTF. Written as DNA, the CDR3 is TGCGCCAGCAGCCAATCAGACAGAGGTCGGTATGGCTACACCTTC.

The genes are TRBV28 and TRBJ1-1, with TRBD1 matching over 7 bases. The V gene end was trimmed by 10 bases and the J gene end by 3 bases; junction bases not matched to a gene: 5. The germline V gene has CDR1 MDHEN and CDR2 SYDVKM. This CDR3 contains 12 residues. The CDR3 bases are TGTGCCATAAAAGGGGGCGACACTGAAGCTTTCTTT. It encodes CAIKGGDTEAFF. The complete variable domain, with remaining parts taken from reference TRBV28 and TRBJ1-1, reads DVKVTQSSRYLVKRTGEKVFLECVQDMDHENMFWYRQDPGLGLRLIYFSYDVKMKEKGDIPEGYSVSREKKERFSLILESASTNQTSMYLCAIKGGDTEAFFGQGTRLTVV.

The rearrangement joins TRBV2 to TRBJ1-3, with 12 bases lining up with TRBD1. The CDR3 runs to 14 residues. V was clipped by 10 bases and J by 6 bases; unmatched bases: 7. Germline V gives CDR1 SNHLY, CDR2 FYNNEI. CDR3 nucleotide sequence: TGTGCCACTCGGGCGGGACAGGGGGCAAACACCATATATTTT. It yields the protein CATRAGQGANTIYF.

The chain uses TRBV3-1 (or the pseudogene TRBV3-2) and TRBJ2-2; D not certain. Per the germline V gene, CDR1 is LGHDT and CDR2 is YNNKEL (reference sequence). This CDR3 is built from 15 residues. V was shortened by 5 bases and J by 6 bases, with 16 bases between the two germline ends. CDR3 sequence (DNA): TGTGCCAGCAGCGCAGTAATGACGGGTCCCGGGGAGCTGTTTTTT. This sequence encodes CASSAVMTGPGELFF.

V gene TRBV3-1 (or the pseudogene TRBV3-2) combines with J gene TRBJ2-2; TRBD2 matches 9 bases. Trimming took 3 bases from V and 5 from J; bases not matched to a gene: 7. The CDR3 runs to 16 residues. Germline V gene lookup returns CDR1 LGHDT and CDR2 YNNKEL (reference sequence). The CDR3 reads CASSHAGGPCTGELFF. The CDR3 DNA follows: TGTGCCAGCAGCCACGCGGGGGGGCCGTGTACCGGGGAGCTGTTTTTT.

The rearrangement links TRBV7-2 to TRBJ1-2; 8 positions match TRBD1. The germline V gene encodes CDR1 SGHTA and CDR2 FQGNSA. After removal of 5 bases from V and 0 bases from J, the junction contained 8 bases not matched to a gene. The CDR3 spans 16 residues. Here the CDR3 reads CASSPRWDRTNYGYTF. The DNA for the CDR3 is TGTGCCAGCAGCCCACGCTGGGACAGGACTAACTATGGCTACACCTTC.

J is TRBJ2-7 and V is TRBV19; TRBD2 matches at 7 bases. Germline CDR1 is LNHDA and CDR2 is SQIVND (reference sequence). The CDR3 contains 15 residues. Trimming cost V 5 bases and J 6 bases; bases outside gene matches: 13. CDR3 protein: CASSSASKAGFEQYF. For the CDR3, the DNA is TGTGCCAGTAGTTCCGCCTCCAAAGCGGGGTTCGAGCAGTACTTC.

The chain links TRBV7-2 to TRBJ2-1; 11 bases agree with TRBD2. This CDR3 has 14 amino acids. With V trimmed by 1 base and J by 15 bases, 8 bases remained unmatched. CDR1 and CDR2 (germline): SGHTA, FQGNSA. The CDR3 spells CASSLGTSGPTLFF. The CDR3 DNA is TGTGCCAGCAGCTTAGGGACTAGCGGGCCTACGCTGTTCTTC. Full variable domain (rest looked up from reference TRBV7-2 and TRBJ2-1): GAGVSQSPSNKVTEKGKDVELRCDPISGHTALYWYRQSLGQGLEFLIYFQGNSAPDKSGLPSDRFSAERTGGSVSTLTIQRTQQEDSAVYLCASSLGTSGPTLFFGPGTRLTVL.

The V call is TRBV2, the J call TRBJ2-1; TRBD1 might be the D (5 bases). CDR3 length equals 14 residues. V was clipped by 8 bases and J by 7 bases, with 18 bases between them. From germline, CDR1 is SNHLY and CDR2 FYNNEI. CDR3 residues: CASLQGYLGNEQFF. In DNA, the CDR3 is TGTGCCAGCCTCCAGGGTTATCTAGGGAATGAGCAGTTCTTC.

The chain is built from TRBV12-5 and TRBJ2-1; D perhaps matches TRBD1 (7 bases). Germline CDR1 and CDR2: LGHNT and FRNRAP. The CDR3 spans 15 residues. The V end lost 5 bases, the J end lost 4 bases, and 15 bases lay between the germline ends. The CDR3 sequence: CASGAGQHYYNEQFF. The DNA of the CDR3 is TGTGCTAGTGGTGCGGGACAGCATTATTACAATGAGCAGTTCTTC. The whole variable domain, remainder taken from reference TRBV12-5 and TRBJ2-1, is DARVTQTPRHKVTEMGQEVTMRCQPILGHNTVFWYRQTMMQGLELLAYFRNRAPLDDSGMPKDRFSAEMPDATLATLKIQPSEPRDSAVYFCASGAGQHYYNEQFFGPGTRLTVL.

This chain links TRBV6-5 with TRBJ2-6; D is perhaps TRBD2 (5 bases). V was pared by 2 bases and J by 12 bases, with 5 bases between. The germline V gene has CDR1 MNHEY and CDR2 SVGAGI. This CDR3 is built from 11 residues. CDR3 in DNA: TGTGCCAGCAGTTACCGGGGCGTCCTGACTTTC. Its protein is CASSYRGVLTF.

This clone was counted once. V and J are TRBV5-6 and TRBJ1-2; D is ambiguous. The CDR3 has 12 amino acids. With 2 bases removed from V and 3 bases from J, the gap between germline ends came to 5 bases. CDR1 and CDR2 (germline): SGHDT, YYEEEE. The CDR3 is CASSLTDYGYTF. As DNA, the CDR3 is TGTGCCAGCAGCTTAACGGACTATGGCTACACCTTC.

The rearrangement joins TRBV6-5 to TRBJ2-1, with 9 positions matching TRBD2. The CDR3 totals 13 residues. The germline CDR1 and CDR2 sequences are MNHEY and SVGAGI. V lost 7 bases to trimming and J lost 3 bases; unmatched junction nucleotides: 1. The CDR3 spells CASMTSGYNEQFF. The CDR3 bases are TGTGCCAGCATGACTAGCGGCTACAATGAGCAGTTCTTC.

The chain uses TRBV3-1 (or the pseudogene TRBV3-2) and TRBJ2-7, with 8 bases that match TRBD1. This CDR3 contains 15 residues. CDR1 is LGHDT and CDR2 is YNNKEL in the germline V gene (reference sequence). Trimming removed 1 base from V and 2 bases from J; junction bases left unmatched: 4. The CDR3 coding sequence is TGTGCCAGCAGCCAAGGCTCAGGGGGCCCCTACGAGCAGTACTTC. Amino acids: CASSQGSGGPYEQYF.

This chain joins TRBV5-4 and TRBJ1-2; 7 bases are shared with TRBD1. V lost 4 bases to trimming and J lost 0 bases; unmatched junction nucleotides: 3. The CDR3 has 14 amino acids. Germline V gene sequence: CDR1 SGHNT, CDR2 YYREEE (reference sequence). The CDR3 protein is CASSGTEANYGYTF. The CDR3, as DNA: TGTGCCAGCAGCGGGACAGAAGCTAACTATGGCTACACCTTC.

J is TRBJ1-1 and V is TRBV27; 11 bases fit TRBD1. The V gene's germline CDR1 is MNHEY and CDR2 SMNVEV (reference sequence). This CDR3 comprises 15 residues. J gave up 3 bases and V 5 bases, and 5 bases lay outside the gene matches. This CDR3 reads CASSTGTGGYTEAFF. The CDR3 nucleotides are TGTGCCAGCAGTACTGGGACAGGGGGGTACACTGAAGCTTTCTTT.

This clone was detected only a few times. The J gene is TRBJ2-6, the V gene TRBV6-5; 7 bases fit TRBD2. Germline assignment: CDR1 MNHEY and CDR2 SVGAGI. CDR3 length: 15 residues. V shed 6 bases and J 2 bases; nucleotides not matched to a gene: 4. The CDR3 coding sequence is TGTGCCAGCAGCGCCAGCGGGACTGGGGCCAACGTCCTGACTTTC. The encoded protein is CASSASGTGANVLTF.

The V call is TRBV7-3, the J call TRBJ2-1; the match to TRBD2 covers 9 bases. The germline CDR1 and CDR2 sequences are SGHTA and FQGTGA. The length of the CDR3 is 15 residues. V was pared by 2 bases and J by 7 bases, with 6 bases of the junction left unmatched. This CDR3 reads CASSLRGGASNEQFF. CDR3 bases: TGTGCCAGCAGCTTACGCGGGGGGGCCTCAAATGAGCAGTTCTTC.

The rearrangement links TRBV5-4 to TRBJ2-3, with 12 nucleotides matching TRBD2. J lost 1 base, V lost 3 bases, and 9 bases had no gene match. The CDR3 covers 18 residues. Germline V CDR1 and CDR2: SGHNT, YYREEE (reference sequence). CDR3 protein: CASSSLAGGTLGTDTQYF. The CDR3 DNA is TGTGCCAGCAGCTCCCTAGCGGGGGGGACCTTAGGCACAGATACGCAGTATTTT.

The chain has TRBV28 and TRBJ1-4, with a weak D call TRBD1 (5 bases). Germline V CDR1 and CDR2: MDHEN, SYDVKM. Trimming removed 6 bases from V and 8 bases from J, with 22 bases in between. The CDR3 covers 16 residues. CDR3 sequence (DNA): TGTGCCAGCAGCCCAGCCGTGCGGGGGTTTGGGGAAAAACTGTTTTTT. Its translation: CASSPAVRGFGEKLFF. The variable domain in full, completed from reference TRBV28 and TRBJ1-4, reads DVKVTQSSRYLVKRTGEKVFLECVQDMDHENMFWYRQDPGLGLRLIYFSYDVKMKEKGDIPEGYSVSREKKERFSLILESASTNQTSMYLCASSPAVRGFGEKLFFGSGTQLSVL.